Each of the 17 T cell receptor beta chains below was sequenced from the same sample in a study of cytomegalovirus exposure and HLA in healthy donors. Vbeta (60) and Jbeta (13) primers were used in the PCR. Method: immunoSEQ multiplex PCR; TCRdb's copy keeps in-frame clones and lacks some. This table has 140,000 or so clones, around 80% appearing once. Sequenced input: PBMCs. The receptor source for this set is a woman between 35 and 50 years old in good health and CMV-seropositive.

V usage is TRBV7-9 and J usage is TRBJ2-1; possible D gene TRBD1, 6 bases. Germline-derived CDR1 and CDR2 are SEHNR and FQNEAQ (reference sequence). The CDR3 totals 11 residues. The V end was cut by 4 bases, the J end by 10 bases, with 8 bases between. The CDR3 sequence is CASSYGQEQFF. The CDR3 coding sequence is TGTGCCAGCAGCTACGGACAGGAGCAGTTCTTC.

The genes are TRBV2 and TRBJ2-1; TRBD1 aligns across 10 bases. The length of the CDR3 is 15 residues. The germline gives CDR1 SNHLY, CDR2 FYNNEI. V lost 4 bases to trimming and J lost 6 bases; unmatched junction nucleotides: 6. CDR3 sequence reads: CASSVGTGVSNEQFF. CDR3 coding DNA: TGTGCCAGCAGTGTCGGGACAGGGGTTAGCAATGAGCAGTTCTTC.

This clone was detected only once. The CDR3 nucleotides read TGTGCCACCGGGCAGGCTGGCTATAATTCACCCCTCCACTTT. Its translation is CATGQAGYNSPLHF. This chain connects TRBV15 to TRBJ1-6; no definite D call. The CDR3 totals 14 residues. CDR1 is LNHNV, CDR2 YYDKDF, per germline (reference sequence). Between the trimmed V and J ends, which lost 8 bases and 3 bases, there was a span of 11 bases. The variable domain in full, with the rest retrieved from reference TRBV15 and TRBJ1-6, is DAMVIQNPRYQVTQFGKPVTLSCSQTLNHNVMYWYQQKSSQAPKLLFHYYDKDFNNEADTPDNFQSRRPNTSFCFLDIRSPGLGDTAMYLCATGQAGYNSPLHFGNGTRLTVT.

A remark on this clone: At the DNA level, this CDR3 is encoded by other sequences in the same sample as well. V and J are TRBV11-3 and TRBJ2-6; TRBD2 is a possible D gene (6 bases). CDR3 length equals 16 residues. Trimming took off 1 base at V and 7 bases at J, with 14 bases between the two ends. Germline lookup yields CDR1 SGHNT and CDR2 YENEEA. CDR3 nucleotides: TGTGCCAGCAGCTTAGGATTCGGGGGTGGAGCCAACGTCCTGACTTTC. Its translation: CASSLGFGGGANVLTF.

The chain carries TRBV19 and TRBJ2-7; 7 positions agree with TRBD2. The ends lost 5 bases at V and 5 bases at J; junction bases unmatched: 6. Germline V gene lookup returns CDR1 LNHDA and CDR2 SQIVND (reference sequence). This CDR3 region has 13 residues. The CDR3 spells CASSRAGTNEQYF. CDR3 bases: TGTGCCAGTAGTCGAGCGGGGACCAACGAGCAGTACTTC.

Only a few counts were recorded for this clone. The chain has TRBV28 and TRBJ1-1; a weak D match, TRBD1 (5 bases). The CDR3 totals 12 residues. CDR1 is MDHEN, CDR2 SYDVKM, per germline. The V end was cut by 6 bases, the J end by 5 bases, with 10 bases between. In DNA form, the CDR3 reads TGTGCCAGCAGGCCGGGGGTGACTGAAGCTTTCTTT. Protein product: CASRPGVTEAFF.

V is TRBV11-3 and J is TRBJ1-1; D gene uncertain. V was shortened by 5 bases and J by 2 bases, with 9 bases between the two germline ends. Looked up from germline, CDR1 is SGHNT and CDR2 is YENEEA. This CDR3 region has 13 residues. The CDR3 loop is CASSLQVNTEAFF. In nucleotides, the CDR3 is TGTGCCAGCAGCCTCCAGGTTAACACTGAAGCTTTCTTT.

The V and J genes are TRBV11-2 and TRBJ1-2, with 7 positions matching TRBD1. V dropped 3 bases and J dropped 7; count of bases not matched to a gene: 14. Germline V gene sequence: CDR1 SGHAT, CDR2 FQNNGV. This CDR3 is built from 16 residues. CDR3 residues: CASSFDRVFISGGYTF. The CDR3 region has the DNA TGTGCCAGCAGCTTCGACAGGGTTTTCATCTCGGGTGGCTACACCTTC.

J is TRBJ2-1 and V is TRBV4-1; TRBD2 matches 8 bases. CDR3 length: 17 residues. Per germline, CDR1 MGHRA and CDR2 YSYEKL. Germline trimming cut 4 bases from V and 6 bases from J; bases unmatched to any gene: 14. The CDR3 loop reads CASSRRGDSGVLNEQFF. Here the CDR3 DNA reads TGCGCCAGCAGCCGGCGAGGTGATAGCGGGGTTCTCAATGAGCAGTTCTTC.

This chain uses TRBV7-9 with TRBJ1-4, with TRBD1 as a possible D gene (5 bases). Germline CDR1 reads SEHNR; CDR2 reads FQNEAQ (reference sequence). This CDR3 is built from 14 residues. Between the trimmed V and J ends, which lost 2 bases and 7 bases, there was a span of 11 bases. The CDR3 sequence: CASSLLGRGEKLFF. For the CDR3, the DNA is TGTGCCAGCAGCTTACTGGGGCGAGGTGAAAAACTGTTTTTT. Full variable domain (remainder filled in from reference TRBV7-9 and TRBJ1-4): DTGVSQNPRHKITKRGQNVTFRCDPISEHNRLYWYRQTLGQGPEFLTYFQNEAQLEKSRLLSDRFSAERPKGSFSTLEIQRTEQGDSAMYLCASSLLGRGEKLFFGSGTQLSVL.

The CDR3 region has the DNA TGTGCCAGCAGCCGAGACCTACAGACTGGAAACACCATATATTTT. Its protein is CASSRDLQTGNTIYF. The chain is built from TRBV5-6 and TRBJ1-3; D remains unclear. Trimming left V 4 bases short and J 2 bases short, with 13 bases between. The V gene's germline CDR1 is SGHDT and CDR2 YYEEEE. This CDR3 contains 15 residues.

The rearrangement uses TRBV5-1 and TRBJ2-3; D remains unclear. Germline loops: CDR1 SGHRS, CDR2 YFSETQ. Trimming stripped 7 bases from V and 0 bases from J, with 12 bases between. The CDR3 sequence is 14 residues long. In nucleotides, the CDR3 is TGCGCCAGCCGCTCAGGTGCTAGCACAGATACGCAGTATTTT. It translates to CASRSGASTDTQYF.

The chain is built from TRBV6-1 and TRBJ2-7; 10 bases are shared with TRBD1. The CDR3 has 15 residues. Germline trimming cut 2 bases from V and 4 bases from J; bases unmatched to any gene: 5. Germline CDR1 and CDR2: MNHNS and SASEGT. DNA for the CDR3: TGTGCCAGCAGTGAATCGGGACAGGGGACTTACGAGCAGTACTTC. It translates to CASSESGQGTYEQYF.

The chain carries TRBV5-4 and TRBJ2-1; 9 bases line up with TRBD2. CDR3 length: 15 amino acids. Germline V CDR1 and CDR2: SGHNT, YYREEE (reference sequence). V was clipped by 4 bases and J by 5 bases; unmatched bases: 7. CDR3 coding DNA: TGTGCCAGCAGCCTTCAGCGGGGGGCGAACAATGAGCAGTTCTTC. It translates to CASSLQRGANNEQFF.

CDR3 in DNA: TGTGCCAGCAGTGAACTGGTAGTTGGCACCGGGGAGCTGTTTTTT. Its translation: CASSELVVGTGELFF. The chain employs TRBV6-1 and TRBJ2-2; D unclear. Germline V gene sequence: CDR1 MNHNS, CDR2 SASEGT. This CDR3 region has 15 residues. V dropped 2 bases and J dropped 4 bases, with 11 bases sitting between them.

This chain uses TRBV2 with TRBJ2-1; a weak D match, TRBD1 (6 bases). Trimming took 6 bases from V and 7 from J, leaving 10 bases between them. Germline V gives CDR1 SNHLY, CDR2 FYNNEI. CDR3 length: 12 residues. CDR3 region: CASRWQGNEQFF. CDR3 in DNA: TGTGCCAGCAGGTGGCAGGGGAATGAGCAGTTCTTC.

The gene calls are TRBV7-2 and TRBJ1-2; 8 bases are a match to TRBD1. V shed 5 bases and J 4 bases; nucleotides not matched to a gene: 9. Germline assignment: CDR1 SGHTA and CDR2 FQGNSA. The CDR3 extends over 15 amino acids. The CDR3: CASSDRTGLTYGYTF. For the CDR3, the DNA is TGTGCCAGCAGCGACCGGACAGGGCTCACCTATGGCTACACCTTC.